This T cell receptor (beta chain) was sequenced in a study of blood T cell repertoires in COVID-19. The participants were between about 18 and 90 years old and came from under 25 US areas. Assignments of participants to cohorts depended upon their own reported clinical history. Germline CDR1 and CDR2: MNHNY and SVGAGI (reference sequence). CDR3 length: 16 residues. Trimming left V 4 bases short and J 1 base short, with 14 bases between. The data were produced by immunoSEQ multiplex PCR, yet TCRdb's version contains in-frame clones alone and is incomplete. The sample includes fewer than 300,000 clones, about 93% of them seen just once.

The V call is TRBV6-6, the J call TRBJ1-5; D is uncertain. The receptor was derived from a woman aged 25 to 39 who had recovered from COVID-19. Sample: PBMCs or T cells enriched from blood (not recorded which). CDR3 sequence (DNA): TGTGCCAGCAGTTCAACCCTTGGGAGCAGCAATCAGCCCCAGCATTTT. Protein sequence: CASSSTLGSSNQPQHF.